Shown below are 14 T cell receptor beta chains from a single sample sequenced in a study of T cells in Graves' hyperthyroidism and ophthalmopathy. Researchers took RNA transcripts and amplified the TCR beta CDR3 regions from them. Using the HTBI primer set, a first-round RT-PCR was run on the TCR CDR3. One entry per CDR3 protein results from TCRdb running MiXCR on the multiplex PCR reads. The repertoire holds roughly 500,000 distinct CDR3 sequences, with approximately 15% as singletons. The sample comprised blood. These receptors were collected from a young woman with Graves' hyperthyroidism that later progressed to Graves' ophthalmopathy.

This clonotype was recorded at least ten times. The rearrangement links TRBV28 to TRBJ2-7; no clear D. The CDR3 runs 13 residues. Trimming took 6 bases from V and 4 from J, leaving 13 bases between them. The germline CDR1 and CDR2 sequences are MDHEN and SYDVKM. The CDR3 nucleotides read TGTGCCAGCAGCCCGCGGACGGCGTACGAGCAGTACTTC. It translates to CASSPRTAYEQYF. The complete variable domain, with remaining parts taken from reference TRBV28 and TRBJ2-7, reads DVKVTQSSRYLVKRTGEKVFLECVQDMDHENMFWYRQDPGLGLRLIYFSYDVKMKEKGDIPEGYSVSREKKERFSLILESASTNQTSMYLCASSPRTAYEQYFGPGTRLTVT.

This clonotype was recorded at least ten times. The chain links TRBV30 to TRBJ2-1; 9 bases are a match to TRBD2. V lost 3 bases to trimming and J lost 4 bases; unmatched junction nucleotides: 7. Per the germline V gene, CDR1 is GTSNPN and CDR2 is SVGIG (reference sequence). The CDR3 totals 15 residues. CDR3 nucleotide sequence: TGTGCCTGGAGCGGACGACTAGCGGAATACAATGAGCAGTTCTTC. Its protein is CAWSGRLAEYNEQFF.

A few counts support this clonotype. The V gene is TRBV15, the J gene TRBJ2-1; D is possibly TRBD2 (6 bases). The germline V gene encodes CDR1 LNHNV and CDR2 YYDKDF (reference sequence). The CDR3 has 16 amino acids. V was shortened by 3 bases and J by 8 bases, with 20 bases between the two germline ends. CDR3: CATSSRPSVEGDEQFF. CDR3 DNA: TGTGCCACCAGCAGCCGTCCTAGCGTCGAGGGCGATGAGCAGTTCTTC. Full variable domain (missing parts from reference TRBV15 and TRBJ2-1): DAMVIQNPRYQVTQFGKPVTLSCSQTLNHNVMYWYQQKSSQAPKLLFHYYDKDFNNEADTPDNFQSRRPNTSFCFLDIRSPGLGDTAMYLCATSSRPSVEGDEQFFGPGTRLTVL.

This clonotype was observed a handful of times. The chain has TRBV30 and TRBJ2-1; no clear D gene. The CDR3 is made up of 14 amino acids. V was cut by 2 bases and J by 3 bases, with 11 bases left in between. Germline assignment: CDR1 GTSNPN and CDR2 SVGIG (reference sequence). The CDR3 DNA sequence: TGTGCCTGGAGTATAAACAGCTTCTACAATGAGCAGTTCTTC. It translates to CAWSINSFYNEQFF.

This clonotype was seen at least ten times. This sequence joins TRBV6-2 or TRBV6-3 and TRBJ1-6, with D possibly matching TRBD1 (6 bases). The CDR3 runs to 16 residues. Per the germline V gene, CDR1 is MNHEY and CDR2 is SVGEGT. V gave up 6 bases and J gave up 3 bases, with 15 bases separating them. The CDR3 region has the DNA TGTGCCAGCAGCGAGGACAGAAGAATCTATAATTCACCCCTCCACTTT. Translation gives CASSEDRRIYNSPLHF.

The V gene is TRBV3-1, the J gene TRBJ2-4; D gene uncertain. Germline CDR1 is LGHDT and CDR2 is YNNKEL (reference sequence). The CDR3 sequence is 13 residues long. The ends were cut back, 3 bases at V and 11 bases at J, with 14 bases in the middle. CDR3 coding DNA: TGTGCCAGCAGCCAGATAGAGAGTGGGGTTCAGTACTTC. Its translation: CASSQIESGVQYF.

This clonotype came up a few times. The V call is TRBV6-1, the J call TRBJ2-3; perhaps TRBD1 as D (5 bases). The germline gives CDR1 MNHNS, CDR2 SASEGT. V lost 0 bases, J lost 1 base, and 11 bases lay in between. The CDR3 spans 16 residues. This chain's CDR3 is CASSEALGHGTDTQYF. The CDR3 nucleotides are TGTGCCAGCAGTGAAGCGCTCGGACACGGCACAGATACGCAGTATTTT.

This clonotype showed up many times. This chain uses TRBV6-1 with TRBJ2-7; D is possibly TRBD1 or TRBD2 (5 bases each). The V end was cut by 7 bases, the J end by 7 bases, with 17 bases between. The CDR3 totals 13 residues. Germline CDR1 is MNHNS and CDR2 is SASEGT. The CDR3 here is CASKVRGSDEQYF. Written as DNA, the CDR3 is TGTGCCAGCAAAGTACGGGGCTCCGATGAGCAGTACTTC.

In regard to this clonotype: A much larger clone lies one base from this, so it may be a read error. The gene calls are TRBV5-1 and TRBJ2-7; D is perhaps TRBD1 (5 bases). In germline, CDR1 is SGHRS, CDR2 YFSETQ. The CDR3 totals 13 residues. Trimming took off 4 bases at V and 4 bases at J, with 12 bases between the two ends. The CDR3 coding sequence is TGCGCCAGCAGCATGGGGCACGGTTACGAGCAGTACTTC. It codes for CASSMGHGYEQYF.

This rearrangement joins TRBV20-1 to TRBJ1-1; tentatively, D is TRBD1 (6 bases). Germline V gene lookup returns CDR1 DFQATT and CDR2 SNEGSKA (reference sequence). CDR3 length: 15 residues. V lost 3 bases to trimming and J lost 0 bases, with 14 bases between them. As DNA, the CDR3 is TGCAGTGCTAGCGGGACAAGGCAGCTGAACACTGAAGCTTTCTTT. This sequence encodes CSASGTRQLNTEAFF.

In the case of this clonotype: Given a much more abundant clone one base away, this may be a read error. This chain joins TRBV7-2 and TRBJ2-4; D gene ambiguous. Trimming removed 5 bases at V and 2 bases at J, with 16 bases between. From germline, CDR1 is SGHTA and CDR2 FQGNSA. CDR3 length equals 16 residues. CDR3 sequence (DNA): TGTGCCAGCAGCACCTCCTTCCAGACACCCAAAAACATTCAGTACTTC. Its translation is CASSTSFQTPKNIQYF.

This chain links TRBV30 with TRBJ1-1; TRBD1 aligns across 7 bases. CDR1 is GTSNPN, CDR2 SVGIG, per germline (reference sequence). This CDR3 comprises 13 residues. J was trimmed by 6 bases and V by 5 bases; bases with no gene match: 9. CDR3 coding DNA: TGTGCCTGGTCGGGACAGCCTGGAGCTGAAGCTTTCTTT. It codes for CAWSGQPGAEAFF.

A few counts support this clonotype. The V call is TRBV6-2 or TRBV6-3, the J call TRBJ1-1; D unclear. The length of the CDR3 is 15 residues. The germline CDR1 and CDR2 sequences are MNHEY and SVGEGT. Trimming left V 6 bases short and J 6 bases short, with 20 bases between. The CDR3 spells CASSPVVPLNAEAFF. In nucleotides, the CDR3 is TGTGCCAGCAGCCCCGTGGTCCCTCTAAATGCTGAAGCTTTCTTT.

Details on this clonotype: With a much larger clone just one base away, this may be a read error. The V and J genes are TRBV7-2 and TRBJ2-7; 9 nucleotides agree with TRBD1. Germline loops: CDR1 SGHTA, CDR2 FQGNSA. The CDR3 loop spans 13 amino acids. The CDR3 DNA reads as TGTGCCGGCAGAACGGACAGGGGCTACGAGCAGTACTTC. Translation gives CAGRTDRGYEQYF.